This T cell receptor beta chain derives from a study of blood T cell repertoires in COVID-19. Study at large: Collection of acute and convalescent COVID-19 samples took place in the United States, Italy and Spain. T cells, B-cell-depleted T cells, or PBMCs provided the cDNA or gDNA that served as material.

Sequencing used immunoSEQ multiplex PCR; TCRdb keeps in-frame clones, though not all of them. Seen here are under 95,000 clones, almost 85% observed once, and the top ten hold roughly 9.6%. This CDR3 comprises 14 residues. The J segment lost 3 bases and the V segment lost 2 bases, leaving 3 bases of the junction unmatched. The germline CDR1 and CDR2 sequences are MNHNS and SASEGT. Seattle researchers signed up patients amid active infection and tracked them longitudinally. The origin of this receptor is a man over 45 with COVID-19, enrolled during active disease. The chain has TRBV6-1 and TRBJ2-7; TRBD1 matches at 8 bases. Sequenced sample: peripheral blood. CDR3 bases: TGTGCCAGCAGTGAACGGACAGGGAACTACGAGCAGTACTTC. It yields the protein CASSERTGNYEQYF.